This paragraph covers one TCR beta chain sequence. This entry belongs to a study of CD8+ T cells in alopecia areata. Following extraction, RNA underwent reverse transcription to cDNA, which served as the sequencing template. Generated by immunoSEQ multiplex PCR, the TCRdb table keeps only in-frame clones and is missing some. The sample holds around 250,000 clones, under 80% seen once. In alopecia areata patients, both lesional scalp punch biopsies and peripheral blood were collected. The CDR3 loop spans 12 amino acids. V lost 0 bases and J 7 bases, leaving 6 bases between the germline ends. Germline V gene lookup returns CDR1 SQVTM and CDR2 ANQGSEA.

The sample in question was CD4+ T cells sorted from blood, obtained at week 0. This TCR was sampled from a human donor with alopecia areata. V and J are TRBV29-1 and TRBJ1-4; D is possibly TRBD1 (5 bases). The CDR3 DNA reads TGCAGCGTTGAAGACAGGGCTGAAAAACTGTTTTTT. Protein sequence: CSVEDRAEKLFF.